The 18 T cell receptor beta chains listed next were all sequenced from one sample in a study of blood T cell repertoires in COVID-19. Some clones are missing from TCRdb's copy, which holds only in-frame ones; the method was immunoSEQ multiplex PCR. The sample yields tens of thousands of clones, nearly 75% seen once. What was sequenced was peripheral blood. Receptors originate from a human donor in a cohort sampled during active or convalescent COVID-19.

This clone has more than one count but fewer than ten. CDR3 sequence reads: CASRVQGRNTGELFF. The CDR3 coding sequence is TGTGCCAGTAGGGTCCAGGGGAGGAACACCGGGGAGCTGTTTTTT. This chain connects TRBV19 to TRBJ2-2; possibly TRBD1 for D (6 bases). This CDR3 contains 15 residues. The germline V gene encodes CDR1 LNHDA and CDR2 SQIVND (reference sequence). Between the trimmed V and J ends, which lost 6 bases and 1 base, there was a span of 12 bases.

This chain connects TRBV20-1 to TRBJ2-1, with D maybe TRBD2 (6 bases). Germline CDR1 reads DFQATT; CDR2 reads SNEGSKA (reference sequence). V lost 3 bases and J 9 bases, leaving 9 bases between the germline ends. The CDR3 extends over 11 amino acids. Here the CDR3 DNA reads TGCAGTGCTAGTACCGGGGGTGAGCAGTTCTTC. It codes for CSASTGGEQFF.

This rearrangement joins TRBV19 to TRBJ1-5, with 8 nucleotides matching TRBD1. Germline V gene data show CDR1 as LNHDA and CDR2 as SQIVND (reference sequence). V lost 7 bases and J lost 4; bases outside the gene matches: 18. The CDR3 length is 18 residues. The CDR3 nucleotides read TGTGCCAGTAAAACTTCCGGTGGGACAGGCGAGTGGAATCAGCCCCAGCATTTT. It translates to CASKTSGGTGEWNQPQHF.

The CDR3 DNA is TGTGCCAGCAGCCAAGAGATAGGGGGACTAGCGGGACAAAGATCCTACGAGCAGTACTTC. Amino acids: CASSQEIGGLAGQRSYEQYF. The chain recombines TRBV3-1 (or the pseudogene TRBV3-2) with TRBJ2-7, with 13 bases identical to TRBD2. The CDR3 totals 20 residues. Germline CDR1 and CDR2: LGHDT and YNNKEL (reference sequence). The junction had 12 bases not matched to a gene; V was cut back by 0 bases and J by 1 base.

V is TRBV25-1 and J is TRBJ1-1; D unresolved. CDR1 MGHDK and CDR2 SYGVNS come from the germline V gene. CDR3 length: 11 residues. V dropped 7 bases and J dropped 1 base, with 4 bases sitting between them. CDR3 nucleotide sequence: TGTGCCAGCAACAGGAACACTGAAGCTTTCTTT. Translation: CASNRNTEAFF.

In this sample, this clone turned up once. The V and J genes are TRBV20-1 and TRBJ1-2, with D tentatively TRBD1 (5 bases). V shed 6 bases and J shed 6 bases, with 8 bases lying between them. The length of the CDR3 is 10 residues. CDR1 and CDR2 from the germline V gene are DFQATT and SNEGSKA (reference sequence). CDR3 sequence (DNA): TGCAGTGCAAGGACAAATGGCTACACCTTC. Translation: CSARTNGYTF.

This rearrangement joins TRBV19 to TRBJ1-5; no clear D. The germline CDR1 and CDR2 sequences are LNHDA and SQIVND (reference sequence). The CDR3 loop spans 16 amino acids. Trimming took off 5 bases at V and 4 bases at J, with 18 bases between the two ends. CDR3 in amino acids: CASSSSPGRLNQPQHF. CDR3 DNA: TGTGCCAGTAGTTCCTCCCCCGGGAGGCTTAATCAGCCCCAGCATTTT.

The genes are TRBV5-5 and TRBJ1-1, with TRBD1 as a possible D gene (6 bases). Germline V gene data show CDR1 as SGHKS and CDR2 as YYEKEE (reference sequence). The CDR3 sequence is 14 residues long. Trimming took off 6 bases at V and 3 bases at J, with 15 bases between the two ends. CDR3 DNA sequence: TGTGCCAGCATCCAGGGGCGGGCGGACACTGAAGCTTTCTTT. Protein sequence: CASIQGRADTEAFF. Together with reference TRBV5-5 and TRBJ1-1, the CDR3 gives the full variable domain: DAGVTQSPTHLIKTRGQQVTLRCSPISGHKSVSWYQQVLGQGPQFIFQYYEKEERGRGNFPDRFSARQFPNYSSELNVNALLLGDSALYLCASIQGRADTEAFFGQGTRLTVV.

The gene calls are TRBV6-4 and TRBJ1-2; the D gene is possibly TRBD1 (5 bases). The CDR3 loop spans 13 amino acids. CDR1 MRHNA and CDR2 SNTAGT come from the germline V gene. Trimming shortened V by 2 bases and J by 7 bases, and 11 bases separated the two germline ends. The chain's CDR3 is CASSDRIGAGYTF. The CDR3 region has the DNA TGTGCCAGCAGTGACCGTATTGGGGCTGGCTACACCTTC.

This sequence joins TRBV27 and TRBJ1-2; tentative D call: TRBD1 (6 bases). The ends were cut back, 5 bases at V and 8 bases at J, with 18 bases in the middle. From germline, CDR1 is MNHEY and CDR2 SMNVEV (reference sequence). The CDR3 has 14 amino acids. The CDR3 loop reads CASSPSWGGSGYTF. The CDR3 nucleotides are TGTGCCAGCAGTCCCTCTTGGGGGGGCTCAGGCTACACCTTC.

This chain joins TRBV7-2 and TRBJ2-3; a possible D gene is TRBD2 (5 bases). Per germline, CDR1 SGHTA and CDR2 FQGNSA. Trimming removed 6 bases from V and 0 bases from J, with 13 bases in between. The CDR3 spans 15 residues. CDR3 in DNA: TGTGCCAGCAGTCCCGAGGGCGGAAGCACAGATACGCAGTATTTT. This translates into CASSPEGGSTDTQYF.

This clone was observed once. The rearrangement links TRBV5-1 to TRBJ2-1; D is perhaps TRBD2 (5 bases). The CDR3 covers 16 residues. The V and J ends lost 0 bases and 5 bases respectively, with 15 bases between them. From germline, CDR1 is SGHRS and CDR2 YFSETQ. The CDR3 sequence is CASSLVFGGRNNEQFF. CDR3 coding DNA: TGCGCCAGCAGCTTGGTGTTTGGAGGCAGAAACAATGAGCAGTTCTTC.

V usage is TRBV4-1 and J usage is TRBJ2-5, with 9 bases lining up with TRBD1. Per germline, CDR1 MGHRA and CDR2 YSYEKL. This CDR3 has 16 amino acids. V shed 10 bases, J shed 5 bases, and the junction held 17 bases outside the gene matches. The CDR3 reads CATKPLFGQGQETQYF. CDR3 nucleotides: TGCGCCACCAAACCCCTTTTTGGACAGGGGCAGGAGACCCAGTACTTC.

The V gene is TRBV6-5, the J gene TRBJ1-3; no reliable D call. Germline CDR1 and CDR2: MNHEY and SVGAGI. Trimming left V 7 bases short and J 6 bases short, with 13 bases between. The CDR3 length is 13 residues. CDR3 in DNA: TGTGCCAGCACGCGGACTGGGCAAAACACCATATATTTT. Protein product: CASTRTGQNTIYF.

This rearrangement joins TRBV18 to TRBJ2-3, with a weak D call TRBD1 (5 bases). CDR3 length equals 16 residues. Germline V lookup: CDR1 KGHSH, CDR2 LQKENI. Trimming took off 2 bases at V and 2 bases at J, with 14 bases between the two ends. The CDR3 reads CASSPNSRGITDTQYF. The CDR3 bases are TGTGCCAGCTCACCAAACTCTAGGGGAATCACAGATACGCAGTATTTT.

The chain uses TRBV6-5 and TRBJ1-2; maybe TRBD1 (6 bases). This CDR3 has 14 amino acids. Trimming took off 8 bases at V and 0 bases at J, with 13 bases between the two ends. Germline assignment: CDR1 MNHEY and CDR2 SVGAGI. The DNA of the CDR3 is TGTGCCAGCCAAACAGGGACCGCTAACTATGGCTACACCTTC. Translation: CASQTGTANYGYTF.

The chain combines TRBV5-1 with TRBJ2-7, with a possible D match to TRBD2 (7 bases). CDR1 is SGHRS and CDR2 is YFSETQ in the germline V gene. The CDR3 is 17 amino acids. V was shortened by 4 bases and J by 2 bases, with 22 bases between the two germline ends. The CDR3 sequence: CASSRRGGPLLTYEQYF. In DNA form, the CDR3 reads TGCGCCAGCAGCAGAAGGGGGGGACCTCTGCTGACCTACGAGCAGTACTTC. The whole variable domain, remainder taken from reference TRBV5-1 and TRBJ2-7, is KAGVTQTPRYLIKTRGQQVTLSCSPISGHRSVSWYQQTPGQGLQFLFEYFSETQRNKGNFPGRFSGRQFSNSRSEMNVSTLELGDSALYLCASSRRGGPLLTYEQYFGPGTRLTVT.

The rearrangement uses TRBV5-1 and TRBJ1-5, with D possibly TRBD1 on 6 matching bases. The CDR3 has 14 amino acids. Germline CDR1 and CDR2: SGHRS and YFSETQ. V lost 2 bases and J lost 6, with 12 bases in between. The CDR3 coding sequence is TGCGCCAGCAGCTTAATGGGGGCTCCTCAGCCCCAGCATTTT. Its translation: CASSLMGAPQPQHF.